Presented here are 9 T cell receptor beta chains from one specimen sequenced in a study of blood T cell repertoires in COVID-19. The table came from immunoSEQ multiplex PCR; TCRdb's copy has only in-frame clones and leaves some out. The sample gives fewer than 200,000 clones, about 79% of which show up once; about 28% is in the top ten. The sample consisted of peripheral blood. The receptors were sampled from a woman aged 65 to 85 with acute or convalescent COVID-19.

This clone was detected many times. The V gene is TRBV15, the J gene TRBJ1-6; 7 bases match TRBD1. Germline loops: CDR1 LNHNV, CDR2 YYDKDF (reference sequence). The CDR3 sequence is 16 residues long. Unmatched junction bases numbered 11, after V lost 5 bases and J lost 7 bases. CDR3 loop: CATSGGTAGRNSPLHF. The CDR3 DNA reads as TGTGCCACCAGCGGAGGGACAGCGGGAAGGAATTCACCCCTCCACTTT.

J is TRBJ2-1 and V is TRBV27; TRBD2 agrees at 11 bases. Germline lookup yields CDR1 MNHEY and CDR2 SMNVEV (reference sequence). V gave up 5 bases and J gave up 7 bases; unmatched junction bases: 10. This CDR3 contains 16 residues. Here the CDR3 reads CASSPSSGRAVNEQFF. The CDR3 bases are TGTGCCAGCAGTCCCAGTAGCGGGAGGGCCGTAAATGAGCAGTTCTTC.

V and J are TRBV5-1 and TRBJ1-4; D is undetermined. V was trimmed by 4 bases and J by 0 bases, leaving 22 bases between them. The CDR3 sequence is 19 residues long. The V gene's germline CDR1 is SGHRS and CDR2 YFSETQ. This CDR3 is CASSPAFAFEAATNEKLFF. DNA for the CDR3: TGCGCCAGCAGCCCAGCATTCGCTTTCGAGGCAGCAACTAATGAAAAACTGTTTTTT.

V usage is TRBV7-3 and J usage is TRBJ2-7; TRBD2 might be the D (5 bases). V lost 5 bases and J 6 bases, leaving 17 bases between the germline ends. The CDR3 is made up of 14 amino acids. Germline V gene sequence: CDR1 SGHTA, CDR2 FQGTGA. CDR3 protein: CASSPTTSTGEQYF. CDR3 DNA sequence: TGTGCCAGCAGCCCGACTACTAGTACCGGCGAGCAGTACTTC.

This clone was seen only once. This sequence joins TRBV5-6 and TRBJ2-1; D remains unclear. From germline, CDR1 is SGHDT and CDR2 YYEEEE. V was shortened by 6 bases and J by 4 bases, with 8 bases between the two germline ends. The CDR3 runs 12 residues. The CDR3 sequence: CASMGHYNEQFF. CDR3 nucleotides: TGTGCCAGCATGGGCCATTACAATGAGCAGTTCTTC.

The chain recombines TRBV12-5 with TRBJ1-1, with a tentative D call TRBD1 (5 bases). The V gene lost 3 bases and the J gene lost 4 bases, with 24 bases spanning the gap. CDR1 is LGHNT, CDR2 FRNRAP, per germline. The CDR3 extends over 18 amino acids. In DNA, the CDR3 is TGTGCTAGTGGTTTTAGACACGGGACTAACCACCCAGGCACTGAAGCTTTCTTT. It specifies CASGFRHGTNHPGTEAFF.

This chain joins TRBV11-3 and TRBJ2-1; D possibly corresponds to TRBD1 (5 bases). This CDR3 has 14 residues. V lost 8 bases and J 10 bases, leaving 21 bases between the germline ends. Germline V gene lookup returns CDR1 SGHNT and CDR2 YENEEA. CDR3 nucleotide sequence: TGTGCCAGCGCCATTGACCAATGGGGCGGAGAGCAGTTCTTC. This codes for CASAIDQWGGEQFF.

This clone appeared a single time. This chain connects TRBV6-5 to TRBJ1-5; D is ambiguous. Germline V CDR1 and CDR2: MNHEY, SVGAGI. V dropped 0 bases and J dropped 4 bases, with 10 bases sitting between them. The CDR3 is made up of 15 amino acids. CDR3 in DNA: TGTGCCAGCAGTTACTCGAGCGCGGTGAATCAGCCCCAGCATTTT. Translation gives CASSYSSAVNQPQHF.

The V gene is TRBV11-3, the J gene TRBJ2-1, with a tentative D call TRBD1 (5 bases). V dropped 5 bases and J dropped 1 base, with 9 bases sitting between them. This CDR3 comprises 14 residues. Germline V gene sequence: CDR1 SGHNT, CDR2 YENEEA. The CDR3 sequence: CASSRRQSYNEQFF. The CDR3 DNA reads TGTGCCAGCAGCCGAAGACAGTCCTACAATGAGCAGTTCTTC.